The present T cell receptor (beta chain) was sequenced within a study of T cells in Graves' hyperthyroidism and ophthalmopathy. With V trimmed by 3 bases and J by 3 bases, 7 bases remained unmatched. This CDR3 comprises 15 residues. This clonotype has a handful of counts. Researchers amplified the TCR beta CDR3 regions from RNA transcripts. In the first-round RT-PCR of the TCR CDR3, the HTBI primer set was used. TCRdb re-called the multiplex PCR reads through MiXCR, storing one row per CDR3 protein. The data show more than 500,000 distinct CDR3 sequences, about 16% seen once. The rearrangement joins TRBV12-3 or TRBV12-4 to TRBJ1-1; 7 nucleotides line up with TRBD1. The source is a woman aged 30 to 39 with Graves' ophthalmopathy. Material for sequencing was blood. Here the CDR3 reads CASSFPRGIDTEAFF. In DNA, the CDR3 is TGTGCCAGCAGTTTTCCCAGGGGGATTGACACTGAAGCTTTCTTT.